This T cell receptor (beta chain) stems from a study of blood T cell repertoires in COVID-19 (dated by TCRdb to 2019 to 2021). As for the study more broadly: Samples covering the acute and convalescent phases of COVID-19 were provided by collaborators in the United States, Italy and Spain. The prospective study material was composed of cDNA or gDNA derived from T cells, B-cell-depleted T cells, or PBMCs. The dataset comprised deeply sampled blood TCRbeta repertoires from subjects exposed to, actively infected with, or recovered from COVID-19. The repertoires were released in a freely available public database intended as a resource for research on the immune response to SARS-CoV-2. Samples came from the ongoing ImmuneRACE study (first 160 participants) plus 1,254 subjects from 6 global collaborators. A de-identified subject ID, COVID-19 status, age in years and sex were almost always included in the sample metadata. HLA class I and class II types, where available, came from metadata supplied by the sample provider rather than from assay-based typing. Study-wide findings and limitations: The amount of clinical and demographic metadata varied by source and participant and was provided uncurated.

Concerning this clone itself: The antigen it binds to is not known. No base-level quality is on record; no much larger clone is a single base apart. Other DNA sequences in the sample encode the same CDR3.

Looking up the germline V gene yields CDR1 MNHEY and CDR2 SVGEGT. The CDR3 holds 14 amino acids from the cysteine to the phenylalanine. Only CDR3 DNA remains: 42 bases, in frame from the first base. Trimming removed 6 bases from V and 5 bases from J; the gene matches leave 7 bases unexplained. Collaborating institutions collected whole blood in K2EDTA tubes following their own protocols. For TCRbeta analysis, collaborators shipped samples as frozen whole blood, isolated PBMCs, or DNA extracted from either of those sample types. TCRbeta CDR3 regions were amplified from genomic DNA using the immunoSEQ Assay, a bias-controlled multiplex PCR. Concerning the study's data processing: The number of nucleated cells in each sample was estimated by amplification of reference gene primers within the assay. To quantify the absolute abundance of each unique TCRbeta CDR3 rearrangement, sequence reads were collapsed and filtered. Productive Simpson clonality was computed per sample as the square root of Simpson's diversity index over productive rearrangements. In TCRdb, the immuneACCESS table is reduced to in-frame sequences with V and J assigned. These tables do not hold every clone; where another copy was compared, an unresolved V gene accounts for under half, and the others remain unexplained. V and J calls plus clone size are reproduced from that table; the DNA served to infer D and trimming. This sample holds some 700,000 clones; 80% to 90% were observed only once. Of the sample, under 0.3% is held by the ten largest clones.

Rearrangement joined TRBV6-2 or TRBV6-3 to TRBJ2-7; TRBD1 aligns with 10 central bases. This receptor was taken from a woman younger than 35 with acute or convalescent COVID-19. Sample: peripheral blood. At the DNA level, the sequence is TGTGCCAGCAGCCCCGGGACAGGGGTAGACGAGCAGTACTTC. It specifies CASSPGTGVDEQYF.